The T cell receptor beta chain described here comes from a study of regulatory and conventional T cells in RAG deficiency. Comment on this clone: Its target is unknown.

CDR1 and CDR2 from the germline V gene are SGHNT and YYREEE (reference sequence). Trimming removed 4 bases from V and 2 bases from J, with 11 bases in between. The CDR3 extends over 14 amino acids. General study findings and limits: Other subsets showed 8.5 to 10-fold reductions, but Treg unique TCR beta sequences fell 95 to 100-fold in these patients. Shannon entropy fell and Simpson indices rose in RAG-deficient patients.

Generated by immunoSEQ multiplex PCR, the TCRdb table keeps only in-frame clones and is missing some. Of some 30,000 clones listed, over 75% are singletons. The sample was also reused in another study, on regulatory T cells. That study reports: Primers: 52 TRBV forward and 13 TRBJ reverse. In patients, unique TRB V-J pairs were restricted and V/J usage skewed, especially in Tregs.

The material sequenced was CD8+ T cells sorted from blood. The chain combines TRBV5-4 with TRBJ2-3; D might be TRBD2 (6 bases). The TCR comes from a human donor in good health. The DNA of the CDR3 is TGTGCCAGCAGCCCCTCGGGAGACACAGATACGCAGTATTTT. As protein: CASSPSGDTDTQYF.